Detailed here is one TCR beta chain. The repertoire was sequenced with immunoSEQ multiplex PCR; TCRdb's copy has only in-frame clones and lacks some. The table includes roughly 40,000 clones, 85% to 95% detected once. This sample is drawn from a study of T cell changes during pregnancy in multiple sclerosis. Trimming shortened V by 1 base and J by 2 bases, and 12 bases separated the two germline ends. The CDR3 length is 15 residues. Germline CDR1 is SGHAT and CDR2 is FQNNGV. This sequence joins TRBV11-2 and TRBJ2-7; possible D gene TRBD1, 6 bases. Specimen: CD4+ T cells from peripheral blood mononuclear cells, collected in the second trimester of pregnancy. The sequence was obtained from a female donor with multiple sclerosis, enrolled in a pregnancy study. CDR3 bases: TGTGCCAGCAGCTTAGTACAGGGCGCTCCCTACGAGCAGTACTTC. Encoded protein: CASSLVQGAPYEQYF.